The next 10 T cell receptor beta chains were all read from a single sample in a study of PD-L1 blockade in urothelial cancer. Produced via immunoSEQ multiplex PCR; TCRdb's table is partial and in-frame only. The table has fewer than 45,000 clones, more than 35% seen once. This specimen was tumor tissue, taken before atezolizumab (anti-PD-L1) treatment. These receptors were taken from a man in his sixties with urothelial cancer.

In its sample, this clone was seen many times. The chain uses TRBV7-6 and TRBJ2-3; D remains unclear. The CDR3 totals 15 residues. V was pared by 5 bases and J by 4 bases, with 16 bases between. Germline CDR1 is SGHVS and CDR2 is FNYEAQ. In nucleotides, the CDR3 is TGTGCCAGCAGCCAAGGATACTCCCCCGCAGATACGCAGTATTTT. This encodes CASSQGYSPADTQYF.

The chain carries TRBV5-1 and TRBJ2-5, with a weak D call TRBD2 (7 bases). Germline V CDR1 and CDR2: SGHRS, YFSETQ. V lost 0 bases to trimming and J lost 4 bases, with 13 bases between them. The CDR3 sequence is 15 residues long. The CDR3 region has the DNA TGCGCCAGCAGCTTGGGGAGGGGGGGCCGAGAGACCCAGTACTTC. Amino acid sequence: CASSLGRGGRETQYF.

Points on this clone: Other DNA sequences in the sample encode the same CDR3. V and J are TRBV29-1 and TRBJ2-3, with D possibly TRBD1 on 6 matching bases. Trimming pared 3 bases from V and 0 bases from J, leaving 16 bases between. This CDR3 has 16 amino acids. The V gene's germline CDR1 is SQVTM and CDR2 ANQGSEA. The CDR3 DNA reads TGCAGCGTTGATGGCCTCGCAGGGGATAGCACAGATACGCAGTATTTT. Translating it yields CSVDGLAGDSTDTQYF.

This sequence joins TRBV19 and TRBJ2-2; D is uncertain. With 1 base removed from V and 4 bases from J, the gap between germline ends came to 7 bases. This CDR3 is 14 amino acids long. CDR1 is LNHDA and CDR2 is SQIVND in the germline V gene (reference sequence). Written as DNA, the CDR3 is TGTGCCAGTAGTATAGCCATTGGCACCGGGGAGCTGTTTTTT. Translation: CASSIAIGTGELFF.

This sequence joins TRBV6-8 and TRBJ2-4; TRBD1 matches 9 bases. After removal of 2 bases from V and 2 bases from J, the junction contained 4 bases not matched to a gene. The CDR3 has 16 amino acids. The germline gives CDR1 MNHGY, CDR2 SAAAGT. CDR3 bases: TGTGCCAGCAGTTACCGGACAGGGGAGACCAAAAACATTCAGTACTTC. Translated, it gives CASSYRTGETKNIQYF.

In its sample, this clone was seen once. The V and J genes are TRBV29-1 and TRBJ1-1; 9 bases align to TRBD1. CDR1 and CDR2 (germline): SQVTM, ANQGSEA. CDR3 length equals 13 residues. Trimming cost V 5 bases and J 4 bases; bases outside gene matches: 5. CDR3 DNA: TGCAGCGTTACACAGGGGGCAGGCACTGAAGCTTTCTTT. Encoded protein: CSVTQGAGTEAFF.

This rearrangement joins TRBV11-3 to TRBJ2-6; 11 nucleotides match TRBD2. Germline V CDR1 and CDR2: SGHNT, YENEEA. The V gene end was trimmed by 7 bases and the J gene end by 4 bases; junction bases not matched to a gene: 12. CDR3 length: 18 amino acids. Here the CDR3 DNA reads TGTGCCAGCACCCCAAGGGTAGCGGGGGGGCTCGGGGCCAACGTCCTGACTTTC. It codes for CASTPRVAGGLGANVLTF.

In this sample, this clone turned up a few times. This chain links TRBV2 with TRBJ2-5; no clear D. Germline assignment: CDR1 SNHLY and CDR2 FYNNEI. The CDR3 runs to 14 residues. Trimming stripped 7 bases from V and 5 bases from J, with 17 bases between. CDR3 region: CASITAPPRETQYF. CDR3 nucleotide sequence: TGTGCCAGCATCACTGCGCCGCCGCGGGAGACCCAGTACTTC.

The chain uses TRBV5-1 and TRBJ1-4; 9 positions agree with TRBD1. V lost 3 bases and J lost 5; bases outside the gene matches: 2. Germline loops: CDR1 SGHRS, CDR2 YFSETQ. CDR3 size: 14 residues. The CDR3 here is CASSSGQGNEKLFF. CDR3 coding DNA: TGCGCCAGCAGCTCTGGACAGGGGAATGAAAAACTGTTTTTT.

This clone counts as medium-sized. The V and J genes are TRBV6-8 and TRBJ2-1, with 8 bases matching TRBD1. Trimming at V came to 5 bases and at J to 13 bases, leaving 10 bases not matched to a gene. Germline values: CDR1 MNHGY, CDR2 SAAAGT. The CDR3 covers 13 residues. CDR3 sequence reads: CASSLQTGTGQFF. CDR3 coding DNA: TGTGCCAGCAGTCTACAAACCGGGACAGGACAGTTCTTC.